Below are 20 T cell receptor beta chains sequenced from a single sample in a study of untreated major depressive disorder. TCRdb's copy holds only in-frame clones and misses some; the assay was immunoSEQ multiplex PCR. Of just over 20,000 clones in the sample, around 87% are singletons; the top ten hold approximately 5.1%. Sequences were obtained from CD4+ T cells from PBMCs. These receptors originate from a woman aged 25 to 39 in good health.

The genes are TRBV30 and TRBJ2-3; D gene unclear. The CDR3 contains 13 residues. The V end lost 4 bases, the J end lost 8 bases, and 16 bases lay between the germline ends. The germline CDR1 and CDR2 sequences are GTSNPN and SVGIG (reference sequence). In DNA form, the CDR3 reads TGTGCCTGGAATAGGTGGGGATCGGGTACGCAGTATTTT. Translating it yields CAWNRWGSGTQYF.

This chain links TRBV2 with TRBJ2-2; a possible D gene is TRBD1 (5 bases). The CDR3 totals 14 residues. Germline CDR1 SNHLY, CDR2 FYNNEI. Between the trimmed V and J ends, which lost 6 bases and 1 base, there was a span of 9 bases. Here the CDR3 reads CASRDQGNTGELFF. As DNA, the CDR3 is TGTGCCAGCAGGGATCAGGGGAACACCGGGGAGCTGTTTTTT.

The chain couples TRBV2 to TRBJ2-1; 7 bases line up with TRBD2. The CDR3 runs to 16 residues. V shed 7 bases and J 4 bases; nucleotides not matched to a gene: 13. The germline V gene encodes CDR1 SNHLY and CDR2 FYNNEI. The CDR3 region has the DNA TGTGCCAGCACCCCCGATGTCGGGGGGACGTACAATGAGCAGTTCTTC. It specifies CASTPDVGGTYNEQFF.

The rearrangement uses TRBV10-2 and TRBJ1-4, with D perhaps matching TRBD1 (5 bases). V lost 6 bases, J lost 4 bases, and 9 bases lay in between. Germline CDR1 and CDR2: WSHSY and SAAADI. This CDR3 has 13 amino acids. The CDR3 sequence is CASRTAYNEKLFF. The CDR3 coding sequence is TGCGCCAGCAGGACAGCCTATAATGAAAAACTGTTTTTT.

This chain connects TRBV10-3 to TRBJ1-1; 8 nucleotides align to TRBD1. This CDR3 spans 13 amino acids. Germline loops: CDR1 ENHRY, CDR2 SYGVKD. V dropped 4 bases and J dropped 4; count of bases not matched to a gene: 2. CDR3 in amino acids: CAISGDRGTEAFF. In DNA, the CDR3 is TGTGCCATCAGTGGAGACAGGGGCACTGAAGCTTTCTTT.

The CDR3 here is CASSHSTEQVRVYGYTF. DNA of the CDR3: TGTGCCAGCAGCCACTCCACTGAACAGGTGAGAGTCTATGGCTACACCTTC. The chain combines TRBV4-2 with TRBJ1-2; tentatively, D is TRBD1 (5 bases). This CDR3 spans 17 amino acids. Germline CDR1 is LGHNA and CDR2 is YNFKEQ. V shed 3 bases and J shed 4 bases, with 21 bases lying between them.

This clone was detected only once. The J gene is TRBJ1-1, the V gene TRBV4-1; 7 bases align to TRBD1. V was clipped by 3 bases and J by 2 bases; unmatched bases: 12. Germline V gene data show CDR1 as MGHRA and CDR2 as YSYEKL. The CDR3 is made up of 17 amino acids. The CDR3 DNA follows: TGCGCCAGCAGCCAGGAACCGACAGGGAGGCCCAACACTGAAGCTTTCTTT. Translated: CASSQEPTGRPNTEAFF.

The chain has TRBV6-1 and TRBJ1-2; D not certain. This CDR3 region has 14 residues. Trimming shortened V by 5 bases and J by 7 bases, and 17 bases separated the two germline ends. Germline V gives CDR1 MNHNS, CDR2 SASEGT. CDR3 amino acids: CASSPEFRHPGYTF. DNA for the CDR3: TGTGCCAGCAGTCCCGAGTTCAGACATCCTGGCTACACCTTC.

The V and J genes are TRBV7-2 and TRBJ2-1, with a weak D call TRBD2 (6 bases). Trimming left V 1 base short and J 3 bases short, with 10 bases between. Germline CDR1 and CDR2: SGHTA and FQGNSA. CDR3 length: 15 residues. The CDR3 loop reads CASSLEAGIYNEQFF. CDR3 DNA sequence: TGTGCCAGCAGCTTAGAGGCGGGAATCTACAATGAGCAGTTCTTC.

J is TRBJ1-2 and V is TRBV4-3; D call uncertain. The V and J ends lost 0 bases and 2 bases respectively, with 7 bases between them. Germline CDR1 reads LGHNA; CDR2 reads YSLEER. CDR3 length equals 14 residues. Here the CDR3 reads CASSQDEQNYGYTF. In nucleotides, the CDR3 is TGCGCCAGCAGCCAAGACGAACAGAACTATGGCTACACCTTC.

The chain employs TRBV30 and TRBJ1-2; a weak D match, TRBD1 (5 bases). CDR3 length: 15 amino acids. Trimming removed 4 bases at V and 7 bases at J, with 22 bases between. Germline V gene lookup returns CDR1 GTSNPN and CDR2 SVGIG (reference sequence). In DNA, the CDR3 is TGTGCCTGGATACGTGCAGGGTCTGGGGGAACTGGCTACACCTTC. This gives the protein CAWIRAGSGGTGYTF.

V and J are TRBV18 and TRBJ1-1, with D uncertain. The CDR3 has 12 residues. The V end lost 6 bases, the J end lost 7 bases, and 12 bases lay between the germline ends. The germline CDR1 and CDR2 sequences are KGHSH and LQKENI. The CDR3 region is CASSLTLNEAFF. For the CDR3, the DNA is TGTGCCAGCTCGCTGACATTAAATGAAGCTTTCTTT.

Only one count was recorded for this clone. This rearrangement joins TRBV27 to TRBJ2-7, with 10 bases matching TRBD1. With 4 bases clipped from V and 10 bases from J, the junction kept 10 bases outside the gene matches. The CDR3 contains 14 residues. The germline CDR1 and CDR2 sequences are MNHEY and SMNVEV (reference sequence). The CDR3 DNA reads TGTGCCAGCAGTTCGACAGGGGGCAGGGGCGTACAGTACTTC. This sequence encodes CASSSTGGRGVQYF.

The CDR3 DNA is TGTGCCAGCAGTTGGGGGGGAGGGGGCGTCTATGGCTACACCTTC. Translating it yields CASSWGGGGVYGYTF. This chain connects TRBV27 to TRBJ1-2; TRBD1 matches 7 bases. Germline CDR1 is MNHEY and CDR2 is SMNVEV (reference sequence). This CDR3 contains 15 residues. The junction had 9 bases not matched to a gene; V was cut back by 4 bases and J by 4 bases.

As to this clone: Sequence at one end of the junction differs from germline and may be a read error. V gene TRBV6-1 combines with J gene TRBJ1-3; maybe TRBD1 (5 bases). In germline, CDR1 is MNHNS, CDR2 SASEGT. The CDR3 contains 15 residues. In DNA, the CDR3 is TGTGCCAGCAATCTACAGGTTTTGATCGGAAACGCCATATATTTT. As protein: CASNLQVLIGNAIYF.

The chain links TRBV6-1 to TRBJ1-5, with a possible D match to TRBD1 (5 bases). V was clipped by 0 bases and J by 3 bases, with 12 bases between them. The CDR3 totals 16 residues. Germline CDR1 and CDR2: MNHNS and SASEGT. The CDR3: CASSEAMRQLNQPQHF. The CDR3 DNA sequence: TGTGCCAGCAGTGAAGCAATGCGACAGCTCAATCAGCCCCAGCATTTT.

CDR3 residues: CAISYAGMGGQETQYF. The CDR3 DNA reads as TGTGCCATCAGCTACGCGGGCATGGGGGGACAAGAGACCCAGTACTTC. The chain joins TRBV10-3 to TRBJ2-5; a possible D gene is TRBD2 (6 bases). The germline V gene encodes CDR1 ENHRY and CDR2 SYGVKD. CDR3 length equals 16 residues. Trimming removed 6 bases from V and 2 bases from J, with 19 bases in between.

The rearrangement links TRBV5-1 to TRBJ2-5, with a weak D call TRBD1 (5 bases). Trimming left V 3 bases short and J 2 bases short, with 14 bases between. Germline CDR1 SGHRS, CDR2 YFSETQ. The CDR3 has 15 amino acids. The DNA of the CDR3 is TGCGCCAGCAGCTCTCAGGGTCTAGGGCAAGAGACCCAGTACTTC. Its protein is CASSSQGLGQETQYF.

The chain couples TRBV4-1 to TRBJ1-4; D may be TRBD1 (5 bases). Trimming shortened V by 0 bases and J by 5 bases, and 13 bases separated the two germline ends. This CDR3 is 16 amino acids long. Germline V gives CDR1 MGHRA, CDR2 YSYEKL. The CDR3 reads CASSQDDSPSNEKLFF. DNA for the CDR3: TGCGCCAGCAGCCAAGACGACAGCCCATCGAATGAAAAACTGTTTTTT.

The chain has TRBV4-2 and TRBJ2-3, with 12 bases aligning to TRBD2. V dropped 0 bases and J dropped 0; count of bases not matched to a gene: 7. CDR1 is LGHNA, CDR2 YNFKEQ, per germline. The CDR3 runs 19 residues. CDR3 region: CASSQDLAGGATSTDTQYF. The CDR3 nucleotides read TGTGCCAGCAGCCAAGATCTAGCGGGGGGGGCAACTAGCACAGATACGCAGTATTTT.